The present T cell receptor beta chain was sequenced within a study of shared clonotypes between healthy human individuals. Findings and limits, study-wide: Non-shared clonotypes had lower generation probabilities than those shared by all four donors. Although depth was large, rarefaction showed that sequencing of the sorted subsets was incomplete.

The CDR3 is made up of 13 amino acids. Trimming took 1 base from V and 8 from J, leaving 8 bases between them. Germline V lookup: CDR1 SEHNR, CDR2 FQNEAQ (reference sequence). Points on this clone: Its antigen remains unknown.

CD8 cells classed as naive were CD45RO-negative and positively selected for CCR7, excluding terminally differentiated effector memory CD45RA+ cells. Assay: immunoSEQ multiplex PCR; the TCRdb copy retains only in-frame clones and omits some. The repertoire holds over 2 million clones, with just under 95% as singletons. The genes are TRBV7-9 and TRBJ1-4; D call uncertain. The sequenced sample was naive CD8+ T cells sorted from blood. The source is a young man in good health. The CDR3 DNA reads TGTGCCAGCAGCTTAGAGGTATCCGAAAAACTGTTTTTT. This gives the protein CASSLEVSEKLFF.